This T cell receptor beta chain stems from a study of blood T cell repertoires in COVID-19. This clone was observed a single time. TCRdb's table, derived via immunoSEQ multiplex PCR, lists solely in-frame clones and lacks some. Among 310,000 or so clones listed, approximately 88% were seen once. The CDR3 consists of 20 residues. The clonotype originates from a woman in her 50s with active or convalescent COVID-19. This sequence joins TRBV21-1 and TRBJ1-5; the DNA was not used to check the table's D call, TRBD1. TRBV21-1 corresponds to a pseudogene. Source material: peripheral blood. CDR3 sequence: CASRRILSLRGCGSNQPQHF. Written as DNA, the CDR3 is TGTGCCAGCCGCAGGATTCTATCACTCAGGGGGTGCGGGAGCAATCAGCCCCAGCATTTT.